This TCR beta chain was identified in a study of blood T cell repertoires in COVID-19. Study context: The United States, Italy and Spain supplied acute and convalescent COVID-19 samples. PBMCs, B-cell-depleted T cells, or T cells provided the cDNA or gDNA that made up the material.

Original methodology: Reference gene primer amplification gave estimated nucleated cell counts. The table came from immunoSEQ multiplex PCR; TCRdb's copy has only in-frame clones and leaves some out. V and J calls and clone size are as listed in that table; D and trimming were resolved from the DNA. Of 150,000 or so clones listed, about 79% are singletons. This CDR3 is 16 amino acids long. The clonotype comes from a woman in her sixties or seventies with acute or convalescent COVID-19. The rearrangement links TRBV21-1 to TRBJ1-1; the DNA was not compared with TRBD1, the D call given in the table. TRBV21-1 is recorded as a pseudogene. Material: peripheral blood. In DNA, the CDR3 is TGTGCCAGCAGCAATGGGCAGGGGGCAAGGAACACTGAAGCTTTCTTT. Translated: CASSNGQGARNTEAFF.